The text below deals with one TCR beta chain. Its target is unknown. V gave up 5 bases and J gave up 4 bases; unmatched junction bases: 4. The CDR3 has 15 amino acids. Germline CDR1 and CDR2: LNHDA and SQIVND (reference sequence). The sample belongs to a study of CD8+CD57+ T cells in acquired aplastic anemia. Study background: Sorting CD4+ and CD8+ cells gave DNA averaging 3.2 ug. On average, healthy donors gave some 9.8 million reads for CD4+ cells. Whole-study findings and limits: Over 25 CD8+ CDR3 sequences occurred in both the patients and the controls. Between patients and controls, CD8+ Simpson's diversity did not vary significantly.

CDR3 and TCR beta VDJ profiling relied on a genomic DNA template. From the reads, TCRdb called clonotypes with MiXCR, one entry per CDR3 protein. The table shows about 160,000 distinct CDR3 sequences, with around 40% occurring only once. Sequenced: sorted CD4+, CD8+, or CD8+CD57+ T cells (not recorded which) from PBMCs. The receptor was isolated from a human donor in good health. The chain uses TRBV19 and TRBJ2-3; 12 nucleotides agree with TRBD2. The CDR3 is CASSVLAGGPDTQYF. CDR3 nucleotides: TGTGCCAGTAGTGTACTAGCGGGAGGACCAGATACGCAGTATTTT. The full variable domain, with the rest looked up from reference TRBV19 and TRBJ2-3, is DGGITQSPKYLFRKEGQNVTLSCEQNLNHDAMYWYRQDPGQGLRLIYYSQIVNDFQKGDIAEGYSVSREKKESFPLTVTSAQKNPTAFYLCASSVLAGGPDTQYFGPGTRLTVL.